This T cell receptor beta chain was sequenced for a study of shared clonotypes between healthy human individuals. The protocol was immunoSEQ multiplex PCR, while the TCRdb copy is restricted to in-frame clones and leaves out a portion. The sample shows some 2.1 million clones, roughly 96% of them seen only once. All donors were Caucasian adults living in Nashville, Tennessee. Germline values: CDR1 GTSNPN, CDR2 SVGIG (reference sequence). This CDR3 spans 14 amino acids. Trimming pared 6 bases from V and 0 bases from J, leaving 9 bases between. V and J are TRBV30 and TRBJ2-6; D is undetermined. The sequencing sample was made of naive CD4+ T cells sorted from blood. Subset: CD45RA+ positively selected. This clonotype was obtained from a man aged 18 to 29 in good health. The CDR3 nucleotides are TGTGCCTGTAGCCCTTCCTCTGGGGCCAACGTCCTGACTTTC. Amino acid sequence: CACSPSSGANVLTF.